The 10 T cell receptor beta chains given below trace back to one sample, sequenced in a study of control samples from healthy donors and cancer patients. The data were produced by immunoSEQ multiplex PCR, yet TCRdb's version contains in-frame clones alone and is incomplete. This sample has some 71,000 clones, with 85% to 90% found just once. Sequenced input: PBMCs. The receptor source for this set is a man between 60 and 75 years old with lung cancer.

The J gene is TRBJ2-5, the V gene TRBV5-1; D ambiguous. This CDR3 is built from 13 residues. Germline lookup yields CDR1 SGHRS and CDR2 YFSETQ. Trimming cost V 1 base and J 3 bases, with 7 bases left between them. The CDR3 protein is CASSLSTEETQYF. As DNA, the CDR3 is TGCGCCAGCAGCTTGAGTACAGAAGAGACCCAGTACTTC.

The genes are TRBV6-1 and TRBJ2-7; 7 bases agree with TRBD1. Trimming removed 2 bases from V and 0 bases from J; junction bases left unmatched: 4. From germline, CDR1 is MNHNS and CDR2 SASEGT. The CDR3 has 15 residues. CDR3 amino acids: CASSERGQISYEQYF. Here the CDR3 DNA reads TGTGCCAGCAGTGAAAGGGGACAGATCTCCTACGAGCAGTACTTC.

The chain carries TRBV7-2 and TRBJ1-1; no reliable D call. V was clipped by 0 bases and J by 2 bases, with 10 bases between them. CDR1 SGHTA and CDR2 FQGNSA come from the germline V gene. This CDR3 has 15 residues. The CDR3 sequence: CASSLAGQGNTEAFF. The CDR3 bases are TGTGCCAGCAGCTTAGCAGGGCAAGGAAACACTGAAGCTTTCTTT.

The table lists this clone with a few counts. The rearrangement joins TRBV11-2 to TRBJ1-3; no firm D call. CDR1 is SGHAT, CDR2 FQNNGV, per germline. V lost 4 bases and J 2 bases, leaving 9 bases between the germline ends. The CDR3 length is 14 residues. The CDR3, as DNA: TGTGCCAGCAGCTCAAGACTGACTGGAAACACCATATATTTT. It encodes CASSSRLTGNTIYF. The variable domain in full, with the rest retrieved from reference TRBV11-2 and TRBJ1-3, is EAGVAQSPRYKIIEKRQSVAFWCNPISGHATLYWYQQILGQGPKLLIQFQNNGVVDDSQLPKDRFSAERLKGVDSTLKIQPAKLEDSAVYLCASSSRLTGNTIYFGEGSWLTVV.

This clone was seen a single time. J is TRBJ1-5 and V is TRBV6-6; unclear D gene. The CDR3 has 11 amino acids. V dropped 9 bases and J dropped 5 bases, with 8 bases sitting between them. From germline, CDR1 is MNHNY and CDR2 SVGAGI (reference sequence). The CDR3 loop is CASRTDQPQHF. The CDR3 bases are TGTGCCAGTAGGACGGATCAGCCCCAGCATTTT.

This clone was observed once. The chain couples TRBV3-1 (or the pseudogene TRBV3-2) to TRBJ1-6, with 7 bases that match TRBD1. V lost 4 bases to trimming and J lost 6 bases; unmatched junction nucleotides: 6. The CDR3 loop spans 15 amino acids. The germline CDR1 and CDR2 sequences are LGHDT and YNNKEL (reference sequence). The CDR3 protein is CASSLQGFRNSPLHF. The CDR3 DNA follows: TGTGCCAGCAGCCTACAGGGGTTTCGTAATTCACCCCTCCACTTT.

This clone was counted between two and nine times. The rearrangement uses TRBV9 and TRBJ1-5, with 7 bases fitting TRBD1. With V trimmed by 4 bases and J by 3 bases, 7 bases remained unmatched. CDR1 SGDLS and CDR2 YYNGEE come from the germline V gene. This CDR3 comprises 15 residues. The CDR3 sequence is CASSFRDSYNQPQHF. The CDR3 DNA is TGTGCCAGCAGCTTCCGGGACAGCTACAATCAGCCCCAGCATTTT.

The chain uses TRBV2 and TRBJ2-7, with D perhaps matching TRBD1 (6 bases). The CDR3 runs 14 residues. V shed 3 bases and J shed 4 bases, with 13 bases lying between them. CDR1 is SNHLY, CDR2 FYNNEI, per germline. CDR3 protein: CASSDTGSTYEQYF. Written as DNA, the CDR3 is TGTGCCAGCAGTGATACAGGGAGTACGTACGAGCAGTACTTC.

This clone was counted between two and nine times. The V call is TRBV3-1 (or the pseudogene TRBV3-2), the J call TRBJ1-5, with D possibly TRBD1 on 6 matching bases. Per the germline V gene, CDR1 is LGHDT and CDR2 is YNNKEL (reference sequence). Trimming shortened V by 4 bases and J by 3 bases, and 10 bases separated the two germline ends. This CDR3 is 14 amino acids long. CDR3 nucleotides: TGTGCCAGCAGCCGGGGACATATCAATCAGCCCCAGCATTTT. Its protein product is CASSRGHINQPQHF.

This clone was detected once. Other DNA sequences in the same sample also yield this CDR3. The CDR3 DNA reads as TGTGCCAGCTCACCGGGGGGGAGTCCCTACGAGCAGTACGTC. Its translation: CASSPGGSPYEQYV. J is TRBJ2-7 and V is TRBV18; 7 bases match TRBD2. The junction had 4 bases not matched to a gene; V was cut back by 3 bases and J by 2 bases. From germline, CDR1 is KGHSH and CDR2 LQKENI. The CDR3 consists of 14 residues.